This T cell receptor beta chain stems from a study of blood T cell repertoires in COVID-19. About the study: Sites across the United States, Italy and Spain contributed samples from acute and convalescent COVID-19. T cells, B-cell-depleted T cells, or PBMCs provided the cDNA or gDNA that served as material.

The germline V gene has CDR1 MDHEN and CDR2 SYDVKM. After removal of 4 bases from V and 9 bases from J, the junction contained 14 bases not matched to a gene. This CDR3 spans 15 amino acids. One Seattle source followed patients from active infection through their disease course. In the authors' workflow: By means of reference gene primer amplification, nucleated cell counts were estimated. Repertoires were generated with immunoSEQ multiplex PCR, while TCRdb's copy carries only in-frame clones and drops some. V and J calls plus clone size are reproduced from that table; the DNA served to infer D and trimming. In the table there are nearly 300,000 clones, approximately 84% of which are singletons. This clone was observed a handful of times.

The chain has TRBV28 and TRBJ1-2; TRBD1 aligns across 7 bases. This receptor was obtained from a human donor with COVID-19, enrolled during active disease. The donor label of this sample is uncertain. Material for sequencing was peripheral blood. The CDR3 nucleotides are TGTGCCAGCAGTTCCCCCGGGACAGAGGTTCGGAGCTACACCTTC. Protein sequence: CASSSPGTEVRSYTF.